This entry lists 23 T cell receptor beta chains sequenced from one sample in a study of PD-1 blockade in classical Hodgkin lymphoma. The time point: cycle 4 day 1 (C4D1), after about 6 weeks of nivolumab. All trial patients relapsed after autologous stem cell transplantation. After PBMCs were thawed, their CD8+ T cells were isolated by magnetic negative selection. TCRdb's table, derived via immunoSEQ multiplex PCR, lists solely in-frame clones and lacks some. The sample lists around 2,900 clones, 70% to 75% occurring once. The starting material was CD8+ T cells from blood, obtained before the fourth cycle of nivolumab. These receptors all stem from a human donor with classical Hodgkin lymphoma.

The V gene is TRBV19, the J gene TRBJ1-6; TRBD1 matches at 7 bases. This CDR3 region has 15 residues. The germline V gene has CDR1 LNHDA and CDR2 SQIVND (reference sequence). Trimming took 6 bases from V and 7 from J; bases not matched to a gene: 9. CDR3 sequence (DNA): TGTGCCAGTAGCGTCGGGACAGCGGGGAATTCACCCCTCCACTTT. As protein: CASSVGTAGNSPLHF.

This sequence joins TRBV6-5 and TRBJ1-1, with D tentatively TRBD1 (5 bases). V lost 0 bases to trimming and J lost 3 bases, with 11 bases between them. The CDR3 consists of 15 residues. CDR1 is MNHEY and CDR2 is SVGAGI in the germline V gene. In nucleotides, the CDR3 is TGTGCCAGCAGTTACTCCCTGGGGCGGGACACTGAAGCTTTCTTT. Its protein product is CASSYSLGRDTEAFF.

V usage is TRBV19 and J usage is TRBJ1-2; D ambiguous. Per germline, CDR1 LNHDA and CDR2 SQIVND (reference sequence). Trimming stripped 5 bases from V and 5 bases from J, with 18 bases between. This CDR3 is 15 amino acids long. The CDR3 coding sequence is TGTGCCAGTAGTCCACTGGGCAGAGGTGGGTATGGCTACACCTTC. This encodes CASSPLGRGGYGYTF. Full variable domain (remainder filled in from reference TRBV19 and TRBJ1-2): DGGITQSPKYLFRKEGQNVTLSCEQNLNHDAMYWYRQDPGQGLRLIYYSQIVNDFQKGDIAEGYSVSREKKESFPLTVTSAQKNPTAFYLCASSPLGRGGYGYTFGSGTRLTVV.

The count of this clone is one. This chain joins TRBV7-2 and TRBJ1-3; 8 bases fit TRBD1. Per the germline V gene, CDR1 is SGHTA and CDR2 is FQGNSA. V lost 2 bases to trimming and J lost 0 bases; unmatched junction nucleotides: 12. The CDR3 contains 19 residues. CDR3 sequence: CASSLWAGGEIPSGNTIYF. DNA of the CDR3: TGTGCCAGCAGCTTATGGGCAGGGGGCGAAATACCCTCTGGAAACACCATATATTTT.

The V call is TRBV7-6, the J call TRBJ2-2, with 7 nucleotides matching TRBD2. V gave up 3 bases and J gave up 0 bases; unmatched junction bases: 7. The germline CDR1 and CDR2 sequences are SGHVS and FNYEAQ. This CDR3 spans 17 amino acids. The CDR3, as DNA: TGTGCCAGCAGCTTCTGGAGCGGGGACGCGAACACCGGGGAGCTGTTTTTT. This sequence encodes CASSFWSGDANTGELFF.

The CDR3 sequence: CASSLNTGELFF. The CDR3 DNA reads TGTGCCAGCTCGCTAAACACCGGGGAGCTGTTTTTT. This chain links TRBV9 with TRBJ2-2; no reliable D call. V lost 7 bases and J lost 2, with 6 bases in between. Per the germline V gene, CDR1 is SGDLS and CDR2 is YYNGEE. CDR3 length equals 12 residues.

The chain joins TRBV4-3 to TRBJ2-2, with D unresolved. Trimming took 6 bases from V and 6 from J, leaving 5 bases between them. The germline CDR1 and CDR2 sequences are LGHNA and YSLEER. The CDR3 has 11 amino acids. The CDR3 protein is CASRESGELFF. In DNA form, the CDR3 reads TGCGCCAGCAGAGAGTCCGGGGAGCTGTTTTTT.

V is TRBV28 and J is TRBJ1-2; tentative D call: TRBD1 (5 bases). The CDR3 is 16 amino acids. Trimming removed 6 bases at V and 0 bases at J, with 17 bases between. Per germline, CDR1 MDHEN and CDR2 SYDVKM. The CDR3, as DNA: TGTGCCAGCAGACCCGGTCCAAGGGACCCTAACTATGGCTACACCTTC. It is translated as CASRPGPRDPNYGYTF.

The chain employs TRBV28 and TRBJ2-5, with D possibly TRBD2 on 5 matching bases. V gave up 2 bases and J gave up 4 bases, with 14 bases separating them. This CDR3 contains 15 residues. CDR1 is MDHEN and CDR2 is SYDVKM in the germline V gene. CDR3 DNA sequence: TGTGCCAGCAGTTTAACGGGGAACTCACGAGAGACCCAGTACTTC. It translates to CASSLTGNSRETQYF.

The table lists this clone with a few counts. V usage is TRBV6-5 and J usage is TRBJ1-5; 7 nucleotides line up with TRBD1. This CDR3 has 13 amino acids. V shed 5 bases, J shed 11 bases, and the junction held 9 bases outside the gene matches. The germline gives CDR1 MNHEY, CDR2 SVGAGI. DNA of the CDR3: TGTGCCAGCAGTGAATCGGACAGGCAGGCCCAGCATTTT. Translating it yields CASSESDRQAQHF.

This clone was found a few times. J is TRBJ2-7 and V is TRBV11-2; the D is unclear. This CDR3 comprises 15 residues. Looked up from germline, CDR1 is SGHAT and CDR2 is FQNNGV. Between the trimmed V and J ends, which lost 4 bases and 3 bases, there was a span of 16 bases. Written as DNA, the CDR3 is TGTGCCAGCAGCTCCCTAAGCGCGGACCACTACGAGCAGTACTTC. Its protein is CASSSLSADHYEQYF.

This clone was counted between two and nine times. This chain connects TRBV7-8 to TRBJ1-2; maybe TRBD1 (5 bases). Germline CDR1 SGHVS, CDR2 FQNEAQ. The CDR3 has 15 amino acids. Trimming pared 5 bases from V and 2 bases from J, leaving 15 bases between. As DNA, the CDR3 is TGTGCCAGCAGCGCAACCGGGACCGTAAACTATGGCTACACCTTC. Its protein is CASSATGTVNYGYTF.

This clone was picked up a small number of times. The gene calls are TRBV19 and TRBJ2-2; D remains unclear. Trimming removed 8 bases from V and 4 bases from J, with 14 bases in between. The germline V gene has CDR1 LNHDA and CDR2 SQIVND (reference sequence). The CDR3 consists of 14 residues. This CDR3 reads CASLKNRATGELFF. The CDR3 region has the DNA TGTGCCAGTCTAAAGAATCGGGCCACCGGGGAGCTGTTTTTT.

This rearrangement joins TRBV7-9 to TRBJ2-2; a possible D gene is TRBD1 (6 bases). Trimming pared 5 bases from V and 4 bases from J, leaving 20 bases between. Germline V gene sequence: CDR1 SEHNR, CDR2 FQNEAQ (reference sequence). The length of the CDR3 is 17 residues. DNA of the CDR3: TGTGCCAGCAGCATGGACCATATACAGGGTTCCACCGGGGAGCTGTTTTTT. Translating gives CASSMDHIQGSTGELFF.

The genes are TRBV27 and TRBJ2-7; 8 bases are shared with TRBD1. Germline CDR1 is MNHEY and CDR2 is SMNVEV (reference sequence). V lost 2 bases to trimming and J lost 3 bases; unmatched junction nucleotides: 9. The CDR3 sequence is 16 residues long. In nucleotides, the CDR3 is TGTGCCAGCAGTTTACGGCCGGACAGGGCGGGCTACGAGCAGTACTTC. Encoded protein: CASSLRPDRAGYEQYF.

The rearrangement joins TRBV27 to TRBJ2-5; D is undetermined. CDR1 is MNHEY and CDR2 is SMNVEV in the germline V gene (reference sequence). This CDR3 contains 13 residues. The V and J ends lost 2 bases and 4 bases respectively, with 8 bases between them. The CDR3 sequence: CASSLMGGETQYF. The CDR3 DNA reads TGTGCCAGCAGTTTAATGGGTGGAGAGACCCAGTACTTC.

The V call is TRBV7-9, the J call TRBJ2-7; weak D call: TRBD1 (6 bases). Between the trimmed V and J ends, which lost 11 bases and 12 bases, there was a span of 23 bases. CDR1 SEHNR and CDR2 FQNEAQ come from the germline V gene (reference sequence). This CDR3 contains 12 residues. The DNA of the CDR3 is TGTGCCGCTCAATCCGGGACACCGTTTTTGTACTTC. It specifies CAAQSGTPFLYF.

The V gene is TRBV7-9, the J gene TRBJ2-2, with 8 nucleotides matching TRBD2. The CDR3 is 16 amino acids. Trimming removed 6 bases from V and 2 bases from J; junction bases left unmatched: 8. CDR1 SEHNR and CDR2 FQNEAQ come from the germline V gene (reference sequence). Here the CDR3 reads CASSYPGGLNTGELFF. The CDR3, as DNA: TGTGCCAGCAGTTACCCGGGGGGGCTAAACACCGGGGAGCTGTTTTTT.

The chain links TRBV4-3 to TRBJ2-1, with D uncertain. V dropped 3 bases and J dropped 7 bases, with 10 bases sitting between them. CDR3 length: 13 amino acids. Germline lookup yields CDR1 LGHNA and CDR2 YSLEER. In DNA, the CDR3 is TGCGCCAGCAGCCAGGGGATAGGGAATGAGCAGTTCTTC. This gives the protein CASSQGIGNEQFF.

This rearrangement joins TRBV18 to TRBJ2-1; no clear D gene. The CDR3 length is 13 residues. Germline-derived CDR1 and CDR2 are KGHSH and LQKENI. The V end was cut by 6 bases, the J end by 0 bases, with 6 bases between. The chain's CDR3 is CASSLSSYNEQFF. CDR3 sequence (DNA): TGTGCCAGCTCCTTGAGCTCCTACAATGAGCAGTTCTTC.

The genes are TRBV21-1 and TRBJ2-7; TRBD1 is the table's D call, not checked against the DNA. TRBV21-1 is termed a pseudogene. This CDR3 comprises 14 residues. The CDR3 coding sequence is TGTGCCAGCAGCTATCCGACAGGGTTTCACGAGCAGTACTTC. This gives the protein CASSYPTGFHEQYF.

The chain carries TRBV9 and TRBJ2-3; D not certain. CDR3 length equals 12 residues. Trimming cost V 4 bases and J 2 bases, with 5 bases left between them. The germline V gene has CDR1 SGDLS and CDR2 YYNGEE. CDR3 nucleotides: TGTGCCAGCAGCTTAAACACAGATACGCAGTATTTT. The encoded protein is CASSLNTDTQYF.

This clone has only one observation. The genes are TRBV19 and TRBJ2-1; no definite D call. Germline lookup yields CDR1 LNHDA and CDR2 SQIVND (reference sequence). CDR3 size: 12 residues. V lost 3 bases, J lost 3 bases, and 3 bases lay in between. CDR3 in DNA: TGTGCCAGTAGTATGGGCTACAATGAGCAGTTCTTC. Protein product: CASSMGYNEQFF.